This TCR beta chain was identified during a study of T cell repertoires in cytomegalovirus infection. The wider study: The authors relied on CMV epitopes, both recently identified HLA-C-restricted and well-studied HLA-B-restricted. It can be stated that public TCR beta signatures indicated CMV infection as well as a matching HLA type.

TCRdb independently ran MiXCR on the reads; one entry per CDR3 protein. The profile covers roughly 730,000 distinct CDR3 sequences, with roughly 33% appearing a single time and 18% taken by the ten largest. A note on this clonotype: As yet, its antigen is unknown.

The clonotype comes from a human donor in good health (CMV status not recorded). Some clones in this sample may be carry-over from other donors' samples. The sequencing used cultured PBMCs, collected from culture after CMV antigen stimulation.

CDR3 protein: CASSQRTPGLGTHEQFF. CDR3 DNA sequence: TGTGCCAGCAGCCAAAGGACCCCGGGACTAGGCACACATGAGCAGTTCTTC. The rearrangement uses TRBV3-1 and TRBJ2-1, with 8 bases aligning to TRBD2. This CDR3 region has 17 residues. V gave up 2 bases and J gave up 8 bases; unmatched junction bases: 14. CDR1 and CDR2 from the germline V gene are LGHDT and YNNKEL (reference sequence).